The clone carrying this TCR beta chain turned up a few times. What it recognizes is unknown. Each CDR3 protein gets one entry after TCRdb re-called the 5' RACE reads with MiXCR. The repertoire includes hundreds of thousands of distinct CDR3 sequences, approximately 13% of them detected once, and 15% sits in the top ten. The CDR3 is 15 amino acids. CDR1 is SNHLY, CDR2 FYNNEI, per germline. The V and J ends lost 10 bases and 0 bases respectively, with 16 bases between them. This record belongs to a study of T cells after yellow fever vaccination. Looking at the study overall: Low-cell-number fractions were prepared with SMART-Seq v4 Ultra Low Input. Study-level points and caveats: The study re-detected most primary-vaccination clones after the booster (96% CD4, 88% CD8). Clonotype sharing between CD4 and CD8 compartments was small.

Specimen: PBMCs, collected on the day of the yellow fever booster vaccination. The TCR comes from a man aged 30 to 39 who received the YFV17D yellow fever vaccine. This chain connects TRBV2 to TRBJ2-1; D perhaps matches TRBD2 (6 bases). In DNA, the CDR3 is TGTGCCACCCGGTGGCGGGGAAGCTCCTACAATGAGCAGTTCTTC. Its protein product is CATRWRGSSYNEQFF.